The 14 T cell receptor beta chains presented below share a single source sample, sequenced in a study of OX40 agonist ivuxolimab in advanced cancers. The data were produced by immunoSEQ multiplex PCR, yet TCRdb's version contains in-frame clones alone and is incomplete. Among about 62,000 clones listed, almost 95% were seen once. Sample: CD4+ or CD8+ T cells sorted from blood, taken in a trial of the OX40 agonist ivuxolimab. The receptors derive from an adult with an advanced solid tumor such as melanoma, head and neck, liver or kidney cancer.

This clone was counted a few times. The gene calls are TRBV6-1 and TRBJ1-6; D is undetermined. Per germline, CDR1 MNHNS and CDR2 SASEGT. The CDR3 is made up of 14 amino acids. Trimming left V 7 bases short and J 5 bases short, with 12 bases between. The CDR3, as DNA: TGTGCCAGCAATCGGCCAGGCGATAATTCACCCCTCCACTTT. As protein: CASNRPGDNSPLHF.

The CDR3 DNA reads as TGTGCCAGCAGCGCTGGGGGAGTCGGTGCCTACGAGCAGTACTTC. It yields the protein CASSAGGVGAYEQYF. The chain uses TRBV5-6 and TRBJ2-7; D assignment may be TRBD1 or TRBD2 (5 bases each). The CDR3 is 15 amino acids. V was trimmed by 4 bases and J by 2 bases, leaving 16 bases between them. CDR1 is SGHDT and CDR2 is YYEEEE in the germline V gene.

This clone was seen just once. V and J are TRBV6-5 and TRBJ1-2, with D perhaps TRBD1 (5 bases). The CDR3 has 15 amino acids. Germline V lookup: CDR1 MNHEY, CDR2 SVGAGI. Trimming shortened V by 7 bases and J by 4 bases, and 19 bases separated the two germline ends. The CDR3 DNA reads as TGTGCCAGCACCAACGGGGGGTCGGGCGGCTATGGCTACACCTTC. Encoded protein: CASTNGGSGGYGYTF.

The chain joins TRBV6-4 to TRBJ2-3; no firm D call. CDR1 and CDR2 (germline): MRHNA, SNTAGT. Trimming took 0 bases from V and 0 from J, leaving 7 bases between them. The CDR3 sequence is 15 residues long. The CDR3 nucleotides are TGTGCCAGCAGTGACTCGGTGGGGAGCACAGATACGCAGTATTTT. Protein product: CASSDSVGSTDTQYF.

This clone occurred once. This sequence joins TRBV6-5 and TRBJ1-2, with a weak D call TRBD1 (5 bases). The CDR3 contains 15 residues. V was shortened by 0 bases and J by 4 bases, with 12 bases between the two germline ends. Per germline, CDR1 MNHEY and CDR2 SVGAGI. CDR3 region: CASSYSSGDAYGYTF. The CDR3 DNA sequence: TGTGCCAGCAGTTACTCTAGTGGGGACGCCTATGGCTACACCTTC.

The chain has TRBV4-1 and TRBJ1-4, with D possibly being TRBD1 (5 bases). The V and J ends lost 1 base and 7 bases respectively, with 16 bases between them. The CDR3 loop spans 16 amino acids. Germline lookup yields CDR1 MGHRA and CDR2 YSYEKL. The CDR3 DNA sequence: TGCGCCAGCAGCCAAGCGGGCAGGGACGTGGGTGAAAAACTGTTTTTT. It codes for CASSQAGRDVGEKLFF.

The chain combines TRBV6-5 with TRBJ2-2; the D call may be TRBD1 or TRBD2 (5 bases each). V was shortened by 0 bases and J by 4 bases, with 12 bases between the two germline ends. Germline values: CDR1 MNHEY, CDR2 SVGAGI. This CDR3 has 16 residues. The CDR3 loop is CASSYSPGPATGELFF. CDR3 bases: TGTGCCAGCAGTTACTCGCCGGGACCGGCCACCGGGGAGCTGTTTTTT.

CDR3 nucleotide sequence: TGTGCCAGCAGTGAAACCCTCCGGGGCCTTTATTCGGTTGAAGCTTTCTTT. It translates to CASSETLRGLYSVEAFF. The V call is TRBV6-1, the J call TRBJ1-1; a possible D gene is TRBD1 (5 bases). Germline V gene data show CDR1 as MNHNS and CDR2 as SASEGT. Trimming left V 2 bases short and J 7 bases short, with 23 bases between. The CDR3 runs 17 residues.

The chain has TRBV7-9 and TRBJ2-1, with a weak D call TRBD1 (6 bases). The CDR3 has 15 residues. Between the trimmed V and J ends, which lost 3 bases and 4 bases, there was a span of 13 bases. The germline gives CDR1 SEHNR, CDR2 FQNEAQ (reference sequence). The CDR3 loop is CASSLGHGPYNEQFF. The CDR3 region has the DNA TGTGCCAGCAGCTTGGGACACGGACCTTACAATGAGCAGTTCTTC.

The rearrangement links TRBV30 to TRBJ2-1, with 9 bases lining up with TRBD2. The CDR3 length is 18 residues. The germline V gene encodes CDR1 GTSNPN and CDR2 SVGIG (reference sequence). V lost 5 bases to trimming and J lost 6 bases; unmatched junction nucleotides: 20. CDR3 sequence: CAWRHDRLSGRGINEQFF. CDR3 DNA sequence: TGTGCCTGGCGGCACGACAGACTTAGCGGGAGAGGAATCAATGAGCAGTTCTTC.

CDR3 residues: CASSPSTGASYEQYF. CDR3 nucleotides: TGTGCCAGCAGTCCATCGACAGGGGCCTCCTACGAGCAGTACTTC. The rearrangement links TRBV28 to TRBJ2-7, with 8 bases matching TRBD1. The germline V gene has CDR1 MDHEN and CDR2 SYDVKM. V was pared by 5 bases and J by 0 bases, with 6 bases of the junction left unmatched. The CDR3 contains 15 residues.

The CDR3 bases are TGTGCCAGTAGTCGGGCCTCAGGAGATACGCAGTATTTT. Residues: CASSRASGDTQYF. The chain uses TRBV19 and TRBJ2-3; no clear D gene. In germline, CDR1 is LNHDA, CDR2 SQIVND (reference sequence). V lost 5 bases to trimming and J lost 5 bases, with 11 bases between them. CDR3 length equals 13 residues.

This chain links TRBV10-3 with TRBJ2-5; 12 bases line up with TRBD2. CDR1 and CDR2 from the germline V gene are ENHRY and SYGVKD. The CDR3 consists of 15 residues. The ends lost 2 bases at V and 5 bases at J; junction bases unmatched: 3. The CDR3 region has the DNA TGTGCCATCAGTGAGCTAGCGGGGGGGAAGGAGACCCAGTACTTC. It yields the protein CAISELAGGKETQYF.

CDR3 nucleotide sequence: TGTGCCAGCAGTGAACTATCGCTGGGACTGTACCAAGAGACCCAGTACTTC. Amino acid sequence: CASSELSLGLYQETQYF. This sequence joins TRBV2 and TRBJ2-5; a weak D match, TRBD2 (6 bases). This CDR3 has 17 residues. The V end lost 2 bases, the J end lost 0 bases, and 16 bases lay between the germline ends. CDR1 and CDR2 from the germline V gene are SNHLY and FYNNEI.